The 16 T cell receptor beta chains below come from one sample, sequenced in a study of cytomegalovirus exposure and HLA in healthy donors. Primers: 60 Vbeta forward and 13 Jbeta reverse. Clones were sequenced by immunoSEQ multiplex PCR, and TCRdb holds only the in-frame ones, with some missing. This sample's table has about 120,000 clones. Source material: PBMCs. Source of these receptors: a young man in good health and CMV-seronegative.

This chain joins TRBV5-6 and TRBJ2-1; 14 bases align to TRBD2. Per the germline V gene, CDR1 is SGHDT and CDR2 is YYEEEE. The CDR3 sequence is 16 residues long. With 3 bases clipped from V and 4 bases from J, the junction kept 3 bases outside the gene matches. The CDR3 DNA follows: TGTGCCAGCAGCTGGGGGACTAGCGGGGGATACAATGAGCAGTTCTTC. It translates to CASSWGTSGGYNEQFF.

The genes are TRBV7-2 and TRBJ1-5, with 10 bases aligning to TRBD1. After removal of 5 bases from V and 6 bases from J, the junction contained 7 bases not matched to a gene. CDR3 length: 15 residues. In germline, CDR1 is SGHTA, CDR2 FQGNSA. As DNA, the CDR3 is TGTGCCAGCAGCCAAAGACAGGGGGCTGGTCAGCCCCAGCATTTT. Its translation is CASSQRQGAGQPQHF.

The chain carries TRBV2 and TRBJ1-2; 10 nucleotides match TRBD1. Germline trimming cut 3 bases from V and 3 bases from J; bases unmatched to any gene: 4. Germline V gene sequence: CDR1 SNHLY, CDR2 FYNNEI. The CDR3 is 15 amino acids. Here the CDR3 reads CASSDPTGGDYGYTF. The CDR3 nucleotides are TGTGCCAGCAGTGACCCGACAGGGGGCGACTATGGCTACACCTTC. The complete variable domain, with remaining parts taken from reference TRBV2 and TRBJ1-2, reads EPEVTQTPSHQVTQMGQEVILRCVPISNHLYFYWYRQILGQKVEFLVSFYNNEISEKSEIFDDQFSVERPDGSNFTLKIRSTKLEDSAMYFCASSDPTGGDYGYTFGSGTRLTVV.

This sequence joins TRBV4-3 and TRBJ2-3; D is unresolved. Trimming pared 4 bases from V and 1 base from J, leaving 6 bases between. The CDR3 sequence is 13 residues long. Germline V gene sequence: CDR1 LGHNA, CDR2 YSLEER. The CDR3 nucleotides are TGCGCCAGCAGCCGCCAGGGCACAGATACGCAGTATTTT. It codes for CASSRQGTDTQYF.

This chain links TRBV7-2 with TRBJ1-1; TRBD1 is a possible D gene (6 bases). V was clipped by 4 bases and J by 4 bases, with 16 bases between them. The CDR3 covers 15 residues. Germline values: CDR1 SGHTA, CDR2 FQGNSA. CDR3 in DNA: TGTGCCAGCAGCTGGGCCTCCATGGACAGCACTGAAGCTTTCTTT. This sequence encodes CASSWASMDSTEAFF.

The chain recombines TRBV7-8 with TRBJ2-7, with TRBD2 matching 7 bases. CDR3 length: 19 amino acids. V trimming: 1 base; J trimming: 4 bases; junction bases outside the gene matches: 19. Germline V lookup: CDR1 SGHVS, CDR2 FQNEAQ. CDR3 sequence: CASSLVLIGTIKGVYEQYF. The DNA of the CDR3 is TGTGCCAGCAGCTTAGTGCTAATCGGGACTATCAAAGGGGTGTACGAGCAGTACTTC.

The rearrangement joins TRBV5-1 to TRBJ2-5, with TRBD1 identical over 9 bases. The DNA end favors TRBJ2-7, so the J call may be wrong. CDR1 is SGHRS and CDR2 is YFSETQ in the germline V gene. The CDR3 sequence is 15 residues long. The CDR3 here is CASSSRDRVTYEQYF. In nucleotides, the CDR3 is TGCGCCAGCAGCTCGCGGGACAGGGTTACCTACGAGCAGTACTTC.

The gene calls are TRBV9 and TRBJ1-2, with a weak D call TRBD1 (6 bases). The CDR3 spans 12 residues. CDR1 and CDR2 from the germline V gene are SGDLS and YYNGEE. Trimming removed 3 bases at V and 8 bases at J, with 11 bases between. The CDR3 sequence is CASSAGVRGYTF. CDR3 nucleotide sequence: TGTGCCAGCAGCGCAGGGGTAAGAGGCTACACCTTC.

This sequence joins TRBV27 and TRBJ2-1, with TRBD1 matching over 7 bases. Per germline, CDR1 MNHEY and CDR2 SMNVEV (reference sequence). The V segment lost 2 bases and the J segment 2 bases; nucleotides outside the gene matches: 3. This CDR3 region has 15 residues. The CDR3 reads CASSLQRGPYNEQFF. CDR3 nucleotide sequence: TGTGCCAGCAGTTTACAGAGGGGGCCCTACAATGAGCAGTTCTTC.

The rearrangement uses TRBV18 and TRBJ1-1; D possibly corresponds to TRBD1 (5 bases). The CDR3 extends over 13 amino acids. Germline V gene data show CDR1 as KGHSH and CDR2 as LQKENI. The V and J ends lost 6 bases and 5 bases respectively, with 13 bases between them. This chain's CDR3 is CASSEQGQTEAFF. In DNA, the CDR3 is TGTGCCAGCTCCGAGCAGGGTCAGACTGAAGCTTTCTTT.

The chain recombines TRBV28 with TRBJ1-1; D is unclear. The CDR3 has 13 residues. Germline lookup yields CDR1 MDHEN and CDR2 SYDVKM. Trimming pared 6 bases from V and 6 bases from J, leaving 14 bases between. CDR3 in amino acids: CASSPAGVAEAFF. The CDR3 DNA reads TGTGCCAGCAGCCCAGCCGGGGTTGCTGAAGCTTTCTTT.

This chain links TRBV7-2 with TRBJ2-3; 13 bases are shared with TRBD2. After removal of 8 bases from V and 6 bases from J, the junction contained 8 bases not matched to a gene. This CDR3 is 15 amino acids long. Per the germline V gene, CDR1 is SGHTA and CDR2 is FQGNSA. In nucleotides, the CDR3 is TGTGCCAGCCGCAGACTAGCGGGGGGCGGCGATACGCAGTATTTT. Translating it yields CASRRLAGGGDTQYF.

This chain connects TRBV7-2 to TRBJ1-4; 9 nucleotides align to TRBD1. The CDR3 has 14 residues. Looked up from germline, CDR1 is SGHTA and CDR2 is FQGNSA. V shed 4 bases, J shed 6 bases, and the junction held 3 bases outside the gene matches. The CDR3 here is CASSSRDRDEKLFF. DNA of the CDR3: TGTGCCAGCAGCTCCCGGGACAGGGATGAAAAACTGTTTTTT. Full variable domain (rest looked up from reference TRBV7-2 and TRBJ1-4): GAGVSQSPSNKVTEKGKDVELRCDPISGHTALYWYRQSLGQGLEFLIYFQGNSAPDKSGLPSDRFSAERTGGSVSTLTIQRTQQEDSAVYLCASSSRDRDEKLFFGSGTQLSVL.

This sequence joins TRBV5-1 and TRBJ2-5; D gene unclear. Trimming took 2 bases from V and 0 from J, leaving 5 bases between them. Germline V gene sequence: CDR1 SGHRS, CDR2 YFSETQ. The CDR3 has 13 residues. The CDR3 sequence is CASSLEYQETQYF. The CDR3 nucleotides read TGCGCCAGCAGCTTAGAGTACCAAGAGACCCAGTACTTC.

The chain links TRBV16 to TRBJ1-1, with D possibly TRBD1 on 5 matching bases. This CDR3 contains 14 residues. Per germline, CDR1 KGHSY and CDR2 FQNENV. Deletions cut 5 bases from V and 0 bases from J, with 10 bases between. The CDR3 spells CASSSTGLNTEAFF. The CDR3 nucleotides read TGTGCCAGCAGCTCTACAGGTTTGAACACTGAAGCTTTCTTT. The entire variable domain, with the rest obtained from reference TRBV16 and TRBJ1-1, is as follows: GEEVAQTPKHLVRGEGQKAKLYCAPIKGHSYVFWYQQVLKNEFKFLISFQNENVFDETGMPKERFSAKCLPNSPCSLEIQATKLEDSAVYFCASSSTGLNTEAFFGQGTRLTVV.

The J gene is TRBJ1-3, the V gene TRBV11-2; D may be TRBD1 (5 bases). CDR3 length equals 15 residues. Germline V gene data show CDR1 as SGHAT and CDR2 as FQNNGV. Trimming shortened V by 2 bases and J by 0 bases, and 8 bases separated the two germline ends. In DNA form, the CDR3 reads TGTGCCAGCAGCTTATGGGGCGGCTCTGGAAACACCATATATTTT. It specifies CASSLWGGSGNTIYF. Using reference TRBV11-2 and TRBJ1-3 for the parts outside the CDR3, the full variable domain is EAGVAQSPRYKIIEKRQSVAFWCNPISGHATLYWYQQILGQGPKLLIQFQNNGVVDDSQLPKDRFSAERLKGVDSTLKIQPAKLEDSAVYLCASSLWGGSGNTIYFGEGSWLTVV.